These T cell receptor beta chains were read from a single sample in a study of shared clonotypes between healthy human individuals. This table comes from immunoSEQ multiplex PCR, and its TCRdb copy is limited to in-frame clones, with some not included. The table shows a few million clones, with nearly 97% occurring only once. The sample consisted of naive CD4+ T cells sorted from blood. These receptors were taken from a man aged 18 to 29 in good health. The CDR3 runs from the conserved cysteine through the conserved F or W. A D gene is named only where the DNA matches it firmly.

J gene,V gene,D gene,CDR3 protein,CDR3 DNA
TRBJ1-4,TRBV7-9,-,CASSLRTLNEKLFF,TGTGCCAGCAGCTTACGGACACTGAATGAAAAACTGTTTTTT
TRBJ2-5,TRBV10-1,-,CASSDSPSRETQYF,TGCGCCAGCAGTGATTCCCCCTCCCGCGAGACCCAGTACTTC
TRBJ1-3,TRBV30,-,CAWRPRTAGNTIYF,TGTGCCTGGAGACCCCGGACAGCTGGAAACACCATATATTTT
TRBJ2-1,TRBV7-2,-,CASSSNRLSGSMNEQFF,TGTGCCAGCAGCTCGAATAGACTATCCGGAAGTATGAATGAGCAGTTCTTC
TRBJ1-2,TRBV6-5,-,CASTSLMVQNYGYTF,TGTGCCAGCACTTCGTTGATGGTGCAGAACTATGGCTACACCTTC
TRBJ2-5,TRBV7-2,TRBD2,CASRGGGYKKETQYF,TGTGCCAGCCGGGGGGGAGGATATAAGAAAGAGACCCAGTACTTC
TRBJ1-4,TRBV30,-,CAWSLNSNEKLFF,TGTGCCTGGAGTCTTAACTCTAATGAAAAACTGTTTTTT
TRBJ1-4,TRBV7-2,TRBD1,CASSRQGSNEKLFF,TGTGCCAGCAGCCGACAGGGATCTAATGAAAAACTGTTTTTT
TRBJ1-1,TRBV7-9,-,CASSLDTLNTEAFF,TGTGCCAGCAGCTTGGACACCTTGAACACTGAAGCTTTCTTT
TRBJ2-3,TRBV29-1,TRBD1,CSAETGVGTDTQYF,TGCAGCGCAGAAACAGGGGTGGGCACAGATACGCAGTATTTT
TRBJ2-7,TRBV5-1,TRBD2,CAQPPAARLAGTKCEQYF,TGCGCGCAGCCCCCGGCCGCGAGACTAGCGGGCACCAAATGCGAGCAGTACTTC
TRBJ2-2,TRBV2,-,CASSVYTANTGELFF,TGTGCCAGCAGTGTATACACAGCCAACACCGGGGAGCTGTTTTTT
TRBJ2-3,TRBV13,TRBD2,CASSSGLATVTDTQYF,TGTGCCAGCAGCTCCGGACTAGCGACGGTGACAGATACGCAGTATTTT
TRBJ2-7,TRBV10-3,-,CAISDPSSGSYEQYF,TGTGCCATCAGTGACCCGAGTTCAGGCTCCTACGAGCAGTACTTC
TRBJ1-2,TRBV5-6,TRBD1,CASSPGQGVGGYTF,TGTGCCAGCAGCCCCGGACAGGGGGTCGGTGGCTACACCTTC